The rows below give T cell receptor beta chains drawn from one sample of a study of T cells in Graves' hyperthyroidism and ophthalmopathy. TCRdb re-derived calls from the multiplex PCR reads in MiXCR, one entry per CDR3 protein. This table holds hundreds of thousands of distinct CDR3 sequences, around 20% found once. Sequencing used blood. These receptors all come from a man aged 25 to 45 with Graves' ophthalmopathy. Both conserved end residues are part of each CDR3. A D gene is named only where the DNA matches it firmly. Clone size is stated in some rows and not others, as once, few, many or a class when expanded.

j_gene | d_gene | v_gene | abundance | CDR3nt | CDR3aa
TRBJ2-1 | TRBD1 | TRBV20-1 | few | TGCAGTGCCCTCCGAGCAGGGGGCCCCAATGAGCAGTTCTTC | CSALRAGGPNEQFF
TRBJ2-2 | - | TRBV6-2/TRBV6-3 | - | TGTGCCAGCATAATAGGAACGAACACCGGGGAGCTGTTTTTT | CASIIGTNTGELFF
TRBJ1-2 | - | TRBV7-9 | many | TGTGCCAGCAGCTTAGTCCTTACAGTCGCCGAGGGCTACACCTTC | CASSLVLTVAEGYTF
TRBJ1-2 | - | TRBV10-3 | few | TGTGCCATCAGGGGGGACGTTGGCTACACCTTC | CAIRGDVGYTF
TRBJ1-1 | - | TRBV20-1 | - | TGCAGTGCATCTTCGAACGGGGCCATGAACACTGAAGCTTTCTTT | CSASSNGAMNTEAFF
TRBJ2-1 | - | TRBV7-9 | few | TGTGCCAGCAGCTTAACGGGACTCAATGAGCAGTTCTTC | CASSLTGLNEQFF
TRBJ2-7 | - | TRBV12-3/TRBV12-4 | few | TGTGCCAGCAGTAAACAGGGCCCCTACGAGCAGTACTTC | CASSKQGPYEQYF
TRBJ2-7 | - | TRBV7-9 | many | TGTGCCAGCAGCTTAGCGCCCCACCTCGAGCAGTACTTC | CASSLAPHLEQYF
TRBJ2-1 | TRBD2 | TRBV30 | - | TGTGCCTGGAGTGCCCAACTAGCGGGAGGGCCGAGCGATGAGCAGTTCTTC | CAWSAQLAGGPSDEQFF
TRBJ1-4 | - | TRBV9 | few | TGTGCCAGCAGCGTCGATCCTTCGAGTCCAACTAATGAAAAACTGTTTTTT | CASSVDPSSPTNEKLFF
TRBJ2-3 | - | TRBV11-3 | - | TGTGCCAGCGGCCGTGTGGGGGCAGGAACAGATACGCAGTATTTT | CASGRVGAGTDTQYF
TRBJ2-5 | TRBD1 | TRBV27 | few | TGTGCCAGCAGCCTACAGGGGCTTGAGACCCAGTACTTC | CASSLQGLETQYF
TRBJ2-2 | - | TRBV27 | - | TGTGCCAGCAGCCCTCTAGCGCCGAACACCGGGGAGCTGTTTTTT | CASSPLAPNTGELFF
TRBJ2-7 | - | TRBV11-1 | - | TGTGCCAGCAGCTTAGCGGGACGGCTGAGCTCCTACGAGCAGTACTTC | CASSLAGRLSSYEQYF
TRBJ1-4 | - | TRBV6-2/TRBV6-3 | - | TGTGCCAGCAGTCGGCTGAGTGCTAATGAAAAACTGTTTTTT | CASSRLSANEKLFF
TRBJ2-2 | - | TRBV18 | few | TGTGCCAGCTCACCCCAACCGAACACCGGGGAGCTGTTTTTT | CASSPQPNTGELFF
TRBJ2-7 | TRBD1 | TRBV18 | - | TGTGCCAGCTCACCTTCCGGGACAGACTCCTACGAGCAGTACTTC | CASSPSGTDSYEQYF
TRBJ1-1 | - | TRBV20-1 | many | TGCAGTGCTAAGGACGTAACTGAAGCTTTCTTT | CSAKDVTEAFF
TRBJ1-1 | - | TRBV5-4 | few | TGTGCCAGCGAGCTATGGCGGGGTGGGCTGAACACTGAAGCTTTCTTT | CASELWRGGLNTEAFF
TRBJ1-4 | - | TRBV7-3 | many | TGTGCCAGCAGCTTACTAGGGGGAGCTAATGAAAAACTGTTTTTT | CASSLLGGANEKLFF
TRBJ1-2 | TRBD1 | TRBV3-1 | once | TGTGCCAGCAGCTACGGGACAGGGATCCGGTATGGCTGCACCTTC | CASSYGTGIRYGCTF
TRBJ2-7 | TRBD1 | TRBV7-9 | - | TGTGCCAGCAGTCATCCTATAACAGGGGGCACGAGCGAGCAGTACTTC | CASSHPITGGTSEQYF
TRBJ2-1 | TRBD2 | TRBV9 | - | TGTGCCAGCAGCGCCGACTTTGGACTAGCGGGAGCGGGTGAGCAGTTCTTC | CASSADFGLAGAGEQFF
TRBJ2-3 | - | TRBV20-1 | few | TGCAGTGCCAATGCGGTCCAGGGCAGGGTTAACACAGATACGCAGTATTTT | CSANAVQGRVNTDTQYF
TRBJ2-7 | - | TRBV4-1 | - | TGCGCCAGTCGCTTGACTGACCGTGTCGGCACCATCTCCTACGAGCAGTACTTC | CASRLTDRVGTISYEQYF
TRBJ1-5 | - | TRBV6-1 | - | TGTGCCAGCAGTTACTTGGCAGGATCCGGAAATCAGCCCCAGCATTTT | CASSYLAGSGNQPQHF
TRBJ2-3 | TRBD2 | TRBV7-2 | - | TGTGCCAGCAGCCCGTTTGGTACTAGCGCAGATACGCAGTATTTT | CASSPFGTSADTQYF
TRBJ1-1 | - | TRBV5-1 | many | TGCGCCAGCAGCTTGGCCGCAGGGGACACTGAAGCTTTCTTT | CASSLAAGDTEAFF
TRBJ2-7 | TRBD1 | TRBV20-1 | - | TGCAGTGCAACTGGACAGGGGGTCTACGAGCAGTACTTC | CSATGQGVYEQYF
TRBJ2-7 | - | TRBV6-1 | many | TGTGCCAGCAGTTACCACGCAACCCCAGGGAAGATAGCCTACGAGCAGTACTTC | CASSYHATPGKIAYEQYF
TRBJ2-7 | TRBD1 | TRBV27 | - | TGTGCCAGCAGTTTCCGCCGGGACAGGGATAACGAGCAGTACTTC | CASSFRRDRDNEQYF
TRBJ1-1 | - | TRBV4-3 | few | TGCGCCAGCAGCCAAGATCTACGGGTAACTGAAGCTTTCTTT | CASSQDLRVTEAFF
TRBJ2-1 | - | TRBV7-9 | few | TGTGCCAGCAGCCCAGCCGGGACGGGGGTCAATGAGCAGTTCTTC | CASSPAGTGVNEQFF
TRBJ1-2 | - | TRBV2 | - | TGTGCCAGCAAGTCAGATAACTATGGCTACACCTTC | CASKSDNYGYTF
TRBJ2-7 | - | TRBV27 | - | TGTGCCAGCAGTTTATCGTCGATGCGGGGCCATATCTACGAGCAGTACTTC | CASSLSSMRGHIYEQYF
TRBJ2-1 | - | TRBV30 | - | TGTGCCTGGAGTGTACCGAATGAGCAGTTCTTC | CAWSVPNEQFF
TRBJ1-1 | - | TRBV30 | many | TGTGCCTTACAACGGGTGAACACTGAAGCTTTCTTT | CALQRVNTEAFF